This record covers a single T cell receptor (beta chain). TCRdb recomputed calls from the 5' RACE reads with MiXCR, one row per CDR3 protein. The table has under 550,000 distinct CDR3 sequences, approximately 18% seen once. These data come from a study of T-cell memory formation after mild COVID-19. The CDR3 is 16 residues long. V was clipped by 4 bases and J by 4 bases, with 19 bases between them. Germline assignment: CDR1 SGHNT and CDR2 YENEEA. The specimen was PBMCs or a T cell subset sorted from them (not recorded which). The chain employs TRBV11-3 and TRBJ2-5; D uncertain. The TCR originated in an adult woman who had mild COVID-19 (a few samples of this study predate the infection). Cell type and time point are not known. The CDR3 loop is CASSSSPMAVRETQYF. CDR3 coding DNA: TGTGCCAGCAGCTCATCGCCAATGGCCGTCAGAGAGACCCAGTACTTC.